The TCR beta chain under discussion was sequenced for a study of blood T cell repertoires in COVID-19. Study-wide context: The cDNA or gDNA used as material had been derived from T cells, B-cell-depleted T cells, or PBMCs.

The protocol was immunoSEQ multiplex PCR, while the TCRdb copy is restricted to in-frame clones and leaves out a portion. The repertoire consists of around 100,000 clones, with roughly four fifths occurring once and the leading ten covering roughly 8.2%. The CDR3 contains 16 residues. From germline, CDR1 is MDHEN and CDR2 SYDVKM. Germline trimming cut 5 bases from V and 6 bases from J; bases unmatched to any gene: 5. The sample taken for sequencing was peripheral blood. This sequence originates from a man between 70 and 80 years old with acute or convalescent COVID-19. The rearrangement joins TRBV28 to TRBJ2-2, with TRBD2 matching 14 bases. The CDR3 is CASSRGTSGGPGELFF. The DNA of the CDR3 is TGTGCCAGCAGTCGGGGGACTAGCGGGGGCCCCGGGGAGCTGTTTTTT.